This T cell receptor (beta chain) was identified in a study of blood T cell repertoires in COVID-19 (dated by TCRdb to the early 2020s). Study-level background: Samples covering the acute and convalescent phases of COVID-19 were provided by collaborators in the United States, Italy and Spain. The prospective study material was composed of cDNA or gDNA derived from T cells, B-cell-depleted T cells, or PBMCs. Deeply sampled blood TCRbeta repertoires from subjects exposed to, actively infected with, or recovered from COVID-19 were included in the dataset. The repertoires were released in a freely available public database intended as a resource for research on the immune response to SARS-CoV-2. The samples were drawn from two sources: the first 160 participants of the ongoing ImmuneRACE study, and 1,254 subjects contributed by 6 global collaborators. Nearly every sample came with metadata listing a de-identified subject ID, COVID-19 status, age in years and sex. Where HLA class I and class II types were available, the types were taken from metadata supplied by the sample provider, not from assay-based typing.

Another Seattle source contributed samples from volunteer blood donors who had recovered from COVID-19. Each collaborating institution followed its own protocols to collect whole blood in K2EDTA tubes. For TCRbeta analysis, collaborators shipped samples as frozen whole blood, isolated PBMCs, or DNA extracted from either of those sample types. Overall results and qualifications from the work: The quantity of clinical and demographic metadata differed by source and by participant and was supplied without curation.

TCRbeta CDR3 regions were amplified from genomic DNA by means of the immunoSEQ Assay, a bias-controlled multiplex PCR. Processing in the source paper ran as follows. The number of nucleated cells in each sample was estimated from the amplification of reference gene primers within the assay. To quantify the absolute abundance of each unique TCRbeta CDR3 rearrangement, sequence reads were collapsed and filtered. For each sample, productive Simpson clonality was calculated by taking the square root of Simpson's diversity index across productive rearrangements. Held by TCRdb, this immuneACCESS table contains in-frame sequences only and omits some clones. Under half of the omission traces to an unresolved V gene where checked; the cause of the rest is unknown. The DNA gave D and trimming, while V, J and clone size come from that table. This sample is represented by under 200,000 clones; 84% of them were singletons. The top ten clonotypes cover 7.7% of the sample.

Concerning this clone itself: This clone's antigen is unknown. Base qualities were left out, and no much larger clone turns up one base away.

At the junction V is shortened by 0 bases and J by 6 bases, with 9 bases in between. The CDR3 holds 13 amino acids from the cysteine to the phenylalanine. Only the CDR3 part of the read is kept: 39 bases, read in frame from the first base. For CDR1 and CDR2, the germline V gene lists SGHDT and YYEEEE. Specimen: peripheral blood. The clonotype was recovered from a man aged 35-49 years who had recovered from COVID-19. Rearrangement joined TRBV5-6 to TRBJ1-2, with no confidently assigned D gene. Here the CDR3 is given as CASSLAEVNGYTF. The bases read TGTGCCAGCAGCTTGGCCGAGGTCAATGGCTACACCTTC. The CDR3 plus the reference TRBV5-6 and TRBJ1-2 genes for the other parts give the full variable domain: DAGVTQSPTHLIKTRGQQVTLRCSPKSGHDTVSWYQQALGQGPQFIFQYYEEEERQRGNFPDRFSGHQFPNYSSELNVNALLLGDSALYLCASSLAEVNGYTFGSGTRLTVV.